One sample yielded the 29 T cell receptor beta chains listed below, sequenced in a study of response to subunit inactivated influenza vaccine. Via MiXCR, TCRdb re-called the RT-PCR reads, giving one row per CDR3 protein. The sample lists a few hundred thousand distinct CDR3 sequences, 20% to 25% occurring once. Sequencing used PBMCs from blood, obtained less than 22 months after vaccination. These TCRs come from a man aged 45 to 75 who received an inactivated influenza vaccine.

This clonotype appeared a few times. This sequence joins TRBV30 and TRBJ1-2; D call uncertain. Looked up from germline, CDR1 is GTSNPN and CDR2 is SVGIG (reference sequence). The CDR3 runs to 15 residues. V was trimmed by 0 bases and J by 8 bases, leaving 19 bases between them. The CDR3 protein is CAWSVLSGEVGGYTF. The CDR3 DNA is TGTGCCTGGAGTGTTTTGTCGGGTGAAGTAGGAGGCTACACCTTC.

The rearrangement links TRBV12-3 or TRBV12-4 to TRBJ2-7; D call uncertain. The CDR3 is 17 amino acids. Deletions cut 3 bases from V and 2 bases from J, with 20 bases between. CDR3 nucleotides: TGTGCCAGCAGTTTTGGTCTTGTCAGTGGTCGACCCTACGAGCAGTACTTC. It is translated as CASSFGLVSGRPYEQYF.

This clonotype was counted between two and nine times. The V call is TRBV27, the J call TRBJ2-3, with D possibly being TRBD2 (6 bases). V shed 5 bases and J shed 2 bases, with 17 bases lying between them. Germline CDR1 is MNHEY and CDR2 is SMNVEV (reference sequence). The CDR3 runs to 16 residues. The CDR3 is CASSGIGTFYTDTQYF. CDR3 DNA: TGTGCCAGCAGTGGAATCGGGACTTTTTACACAGATACGCAGTATTTT.

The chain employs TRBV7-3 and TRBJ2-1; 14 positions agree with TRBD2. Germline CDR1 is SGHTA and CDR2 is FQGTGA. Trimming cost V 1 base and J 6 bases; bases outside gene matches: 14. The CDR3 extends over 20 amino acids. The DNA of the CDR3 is TGTGCCAGCAGCTTAAAACGACTAGCGGGGGGGCCCTCTGATAGCAATGAGCAGTTCTTC. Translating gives CASSLKRLAGGPSDSNEQFF.

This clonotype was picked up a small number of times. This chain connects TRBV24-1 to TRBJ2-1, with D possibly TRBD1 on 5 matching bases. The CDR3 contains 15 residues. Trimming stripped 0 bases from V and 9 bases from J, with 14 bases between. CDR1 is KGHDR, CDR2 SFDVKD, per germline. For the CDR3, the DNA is TGTGCCACCAGTGATTTGCAGGGTACTATCGGTGAGCAGTTCTTC. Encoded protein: CATSDLQGTIGEQFF.

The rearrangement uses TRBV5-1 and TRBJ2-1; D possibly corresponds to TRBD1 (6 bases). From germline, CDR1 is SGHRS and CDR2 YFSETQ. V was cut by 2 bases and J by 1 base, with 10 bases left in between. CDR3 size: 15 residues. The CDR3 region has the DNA TGCGCCAGCAGCTTCCTACAGGGATCCTACAATGAGCAGTTCTTC. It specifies CASSFLQGSYNEQFF.

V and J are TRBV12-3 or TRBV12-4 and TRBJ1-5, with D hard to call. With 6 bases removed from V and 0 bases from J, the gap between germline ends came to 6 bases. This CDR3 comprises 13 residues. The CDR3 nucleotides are TGTGCCAGCAGCTGGACTAGCAATCAGCCCCAGCATTTT. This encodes CASSWTSNQPQHF.

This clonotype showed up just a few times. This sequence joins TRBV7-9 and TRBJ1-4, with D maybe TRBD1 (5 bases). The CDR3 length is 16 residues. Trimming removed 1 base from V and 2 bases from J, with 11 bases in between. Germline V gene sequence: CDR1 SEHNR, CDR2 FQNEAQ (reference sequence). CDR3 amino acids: CASSLGGGMTNEKLFF. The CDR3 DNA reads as TGTGCCAGCAGCTTAGGCGGGGGTATGACTAATGAAAAACTGTTTTTT.

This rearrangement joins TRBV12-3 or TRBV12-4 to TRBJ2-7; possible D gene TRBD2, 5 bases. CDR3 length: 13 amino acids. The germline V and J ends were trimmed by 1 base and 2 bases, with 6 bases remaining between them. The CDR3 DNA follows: TGTGCCAGCAGTTTAGAGGGAGCCTACGAGCAGTACTTC. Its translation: CASSLEGAYEQYF.

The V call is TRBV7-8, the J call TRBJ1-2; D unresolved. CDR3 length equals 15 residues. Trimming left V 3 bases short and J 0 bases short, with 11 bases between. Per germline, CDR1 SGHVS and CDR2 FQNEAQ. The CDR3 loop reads CASSFRQTANYGYTF. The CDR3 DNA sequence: TGTGCCAGCAGCTTCAGACAAACAGCTAACTATGGCTACACCTTC.

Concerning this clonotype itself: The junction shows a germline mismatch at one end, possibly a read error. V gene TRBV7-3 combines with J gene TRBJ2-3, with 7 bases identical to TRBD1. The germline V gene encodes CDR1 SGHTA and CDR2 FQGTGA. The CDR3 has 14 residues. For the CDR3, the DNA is TGTGCCAGCAGCCCAGGGGGAAGCACAGATGCGCAGTATTTT. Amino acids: CASSPGGSTDAQYF.

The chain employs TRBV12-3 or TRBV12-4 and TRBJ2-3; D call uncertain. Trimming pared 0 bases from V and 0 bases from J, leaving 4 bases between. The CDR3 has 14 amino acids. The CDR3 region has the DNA TGTGCCAGCAGTTTAGCGCGAAGCACAGATACGCAGTATTTT. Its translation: CASSLARSTDTQYF.

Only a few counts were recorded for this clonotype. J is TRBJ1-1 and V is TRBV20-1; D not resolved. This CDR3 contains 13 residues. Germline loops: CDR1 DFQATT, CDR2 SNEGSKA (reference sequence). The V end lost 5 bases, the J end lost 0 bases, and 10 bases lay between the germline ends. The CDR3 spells CSAPPSLNTEAFF. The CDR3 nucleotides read TGCAGTGCTCCACCCTCATTGAACACTGAAGCTTTCTTT.

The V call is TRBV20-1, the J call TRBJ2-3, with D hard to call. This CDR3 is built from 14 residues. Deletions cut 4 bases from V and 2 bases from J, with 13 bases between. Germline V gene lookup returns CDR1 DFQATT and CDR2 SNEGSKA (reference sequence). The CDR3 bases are TGCAGTGCTACCCTTAGTGCAAACACAGATACGCAGTATTTT. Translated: CSATLSANTDTQYF.

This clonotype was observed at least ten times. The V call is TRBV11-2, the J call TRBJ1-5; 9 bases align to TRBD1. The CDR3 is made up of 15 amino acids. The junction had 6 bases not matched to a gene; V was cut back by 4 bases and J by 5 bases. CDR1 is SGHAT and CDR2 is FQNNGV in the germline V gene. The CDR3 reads CASSSGTGKDQPQHF. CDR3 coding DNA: TGTGCCAGCAGCTCCGGGACAGGGAAGGATCAGCCCCAGCATTTT.

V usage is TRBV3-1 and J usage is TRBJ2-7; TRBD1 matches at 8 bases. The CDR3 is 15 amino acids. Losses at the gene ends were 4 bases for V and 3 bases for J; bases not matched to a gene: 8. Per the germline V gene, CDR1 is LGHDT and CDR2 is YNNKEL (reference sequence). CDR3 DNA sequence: TGTGCCAGCAGCCGAGGACAGGGAGGTGGCTACGAGCAGTACTTC. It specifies CASSRGQGGGYEQYF.

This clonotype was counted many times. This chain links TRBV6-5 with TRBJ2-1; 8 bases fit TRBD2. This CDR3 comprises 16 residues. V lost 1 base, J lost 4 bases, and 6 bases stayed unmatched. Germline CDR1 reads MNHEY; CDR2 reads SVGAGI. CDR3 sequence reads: CASSYWRGARYNEQFF. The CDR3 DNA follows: TGTGCCAGCAGTTACTGGCGGGGGGCGAGATACAATGAGCAGTTCTTC.

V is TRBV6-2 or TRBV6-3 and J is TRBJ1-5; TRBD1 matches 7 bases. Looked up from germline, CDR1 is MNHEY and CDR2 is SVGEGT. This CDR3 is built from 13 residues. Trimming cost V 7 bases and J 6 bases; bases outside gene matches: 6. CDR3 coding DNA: TGTGCCAGCACTGACAGGGAGAGTCAGCCCCAGCATTTT. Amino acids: CASTDRESQPQHF.

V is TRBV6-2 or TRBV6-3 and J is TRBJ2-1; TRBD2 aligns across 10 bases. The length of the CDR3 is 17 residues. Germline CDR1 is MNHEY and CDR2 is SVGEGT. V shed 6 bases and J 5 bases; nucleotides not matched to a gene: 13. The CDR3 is CASRPPRAGGLHNEQFF. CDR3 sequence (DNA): TGTGCCAGCAGGCCACCTAGAGCGGGAGGGCTACACAATGAGCAGTTCTTC.

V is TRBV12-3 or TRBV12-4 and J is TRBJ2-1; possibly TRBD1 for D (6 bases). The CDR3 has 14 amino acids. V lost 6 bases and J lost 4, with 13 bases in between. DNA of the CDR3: TGTGCCAGCAGCGTAGGGGGATTATACAATGAGCAGTTCTTC. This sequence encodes CASSVGGLYNEQFF.

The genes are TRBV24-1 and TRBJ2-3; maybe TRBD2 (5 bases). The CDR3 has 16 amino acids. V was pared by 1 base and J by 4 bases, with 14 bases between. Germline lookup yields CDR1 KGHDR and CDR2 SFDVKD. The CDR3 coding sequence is TGTGCCACCAGTGATTTTACTGAGGGATCCTCAGATACGCAGTATTTT. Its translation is CATSDFTEGSSDTQYF.

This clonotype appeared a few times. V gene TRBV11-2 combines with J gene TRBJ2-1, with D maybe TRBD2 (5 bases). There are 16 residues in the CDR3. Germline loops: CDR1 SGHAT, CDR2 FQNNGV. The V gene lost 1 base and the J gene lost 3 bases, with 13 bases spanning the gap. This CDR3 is CASSLVRGEIYNEQFF. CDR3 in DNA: TGTGCCAGCAGCTTAGTTCGTGGGGAGATCTACAATGAGCAGTTCTTC.

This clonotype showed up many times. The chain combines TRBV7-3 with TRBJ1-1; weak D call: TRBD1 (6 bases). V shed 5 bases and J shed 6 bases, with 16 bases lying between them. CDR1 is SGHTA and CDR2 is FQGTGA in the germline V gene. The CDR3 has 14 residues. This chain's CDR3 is CASSEGQIGSEAFF. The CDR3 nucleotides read TGTGCCAGCAGCGAAGGACAGATCGGCTCTGAAGCTTTCTTT.

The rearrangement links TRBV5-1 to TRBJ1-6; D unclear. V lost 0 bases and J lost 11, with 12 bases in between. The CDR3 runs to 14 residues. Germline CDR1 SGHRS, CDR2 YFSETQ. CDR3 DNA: TGCGCCAGCAGCTTGGCCGGGTTTGTTGCACCCCTCCACTTT. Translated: CASSLAGFVAPLHF.

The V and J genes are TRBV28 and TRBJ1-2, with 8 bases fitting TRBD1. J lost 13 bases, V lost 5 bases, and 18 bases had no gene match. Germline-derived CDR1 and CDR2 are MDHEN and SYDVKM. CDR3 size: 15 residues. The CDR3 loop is CASSQWRTGMEAGTF. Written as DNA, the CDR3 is TGTGCCAGCAGTCAATGGAGGACAGGGATGGAAGCGGGCACCTTC.

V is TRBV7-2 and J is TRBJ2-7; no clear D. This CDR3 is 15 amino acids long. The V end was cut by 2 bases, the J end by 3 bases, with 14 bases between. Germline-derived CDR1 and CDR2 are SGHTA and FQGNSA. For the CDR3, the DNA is TGTGCCAGCAGCTTACTCCCAGCCGCTGTCTACGAGCAGTACTTC. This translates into CASSLLPAAVYEQYF.

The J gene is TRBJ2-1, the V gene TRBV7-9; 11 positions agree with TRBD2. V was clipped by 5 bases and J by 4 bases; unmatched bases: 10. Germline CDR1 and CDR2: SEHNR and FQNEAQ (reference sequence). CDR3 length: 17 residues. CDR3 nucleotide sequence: TGTGCCAGCAGCAGGGGGAAACTAGCGGGGGATTACAATGAGCAGTTCTTC. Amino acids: CASSRGKLAGDYNEQFF.

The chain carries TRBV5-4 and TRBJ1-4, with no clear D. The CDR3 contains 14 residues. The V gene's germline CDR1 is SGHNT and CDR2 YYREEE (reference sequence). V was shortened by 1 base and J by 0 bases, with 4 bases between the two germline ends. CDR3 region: CASSLSTTNEKLFF. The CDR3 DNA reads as TGTGCCAGCAGCTTGAGCACAACTAATGAAAAACTGTTTTTT.

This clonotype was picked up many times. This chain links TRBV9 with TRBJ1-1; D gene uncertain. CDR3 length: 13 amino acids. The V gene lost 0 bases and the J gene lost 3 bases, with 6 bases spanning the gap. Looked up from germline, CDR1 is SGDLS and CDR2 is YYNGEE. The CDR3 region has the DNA TGTGCCAGCAGCGTAGGTATCCACACTGAAGCTTTCTTT. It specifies CASSVGIHTEAFF.